What follows is one T cell receptor (beta chain) and its context. These data come from a study of early T cells in non-severe SARS-CoV-2 infection. In germline, CDR1 is SNHLY, CDR2 FYNNEI. The V and J ends lost 5 bases and 0 bases respectively, with 14 bases between them. The length of the CDR3 is 15 residues. TCRdb itself ran the 5' RACE reads through MiXCR, one entry per CDR3 protein. The table has under 45,000 distinct CDR3 sequences, 6% to 9.5% seen once. This chain uses TRBV2 with TRBJ2-7; D remains ambiguous. The source is an adult who was a healthcare worker with PCR-confirmed SARS-CoV-2 infection or an uninfected control (not recorded which). Sequencing used whole blood, obtained at baseline. CDR3 DNA: TGTGCCAGCAGTCCTGCGGCGGACCCCTCCTACGAGCAGTACTTC. It specifies CASSPAADPSYEQYF.